Only one count was recorded for the clone carrying this TCR beta chain. V lost 6 bases, J lost 4 bases, and 1 base stayed unmatched. The CDR3 contains 13 residues. The germline gives CDR1 SNHLY, CDR2 FYNNEI. This entry is derived from a study of tumor-infiltrating lymphocytes in oesophageal squamous cell carcinoma. From the PCR reads, TCRdb called clonotypes with MiXCR, one entry per CDR3 protein. The table has 15,000 to 20,000 distinct CDR3 sequences, roughly 50% seen once. This clonotype originated in a female donor with esophageal squamous cell carcinoma. The chain links TRBV2 to TRBJ2-3, with TRBD1 identical over 10 bases. The sample taken for sequencing was normal esophageal tissue next to the tumor. CDR3 protein: CASRDRGPDTQYF. Written as DNA, the CDR3 is TGTGCCAGCAGAGACAGGGGGCCAGATACGCAGTATTTT.